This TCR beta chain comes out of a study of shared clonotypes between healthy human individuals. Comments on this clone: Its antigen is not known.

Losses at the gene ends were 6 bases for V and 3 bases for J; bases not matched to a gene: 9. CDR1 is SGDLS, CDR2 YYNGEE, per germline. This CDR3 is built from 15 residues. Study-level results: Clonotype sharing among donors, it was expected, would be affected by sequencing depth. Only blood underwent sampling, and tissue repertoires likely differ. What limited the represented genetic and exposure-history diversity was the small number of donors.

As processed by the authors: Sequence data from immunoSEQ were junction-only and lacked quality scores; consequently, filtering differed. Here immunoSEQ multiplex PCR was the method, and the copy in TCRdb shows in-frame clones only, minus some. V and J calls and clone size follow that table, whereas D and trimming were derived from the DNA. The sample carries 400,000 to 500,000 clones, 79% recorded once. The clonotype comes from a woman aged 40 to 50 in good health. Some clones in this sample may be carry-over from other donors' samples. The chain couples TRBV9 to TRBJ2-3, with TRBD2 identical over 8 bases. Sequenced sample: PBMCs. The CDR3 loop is CASTYGGERTDTQYF. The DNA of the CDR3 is TGTGCCAGCACCTACGGGGGGGAGCGGACAGATACGCAGTATTTT.